The 16 T cell receptor beta chains below were found in one sample sequenced in a study of blood T cell repertoires in COVID-19 (dated by TCRdb to the early 2020s). The library was made by the immunoSEQ multiplex PCR assay. TCRdb re-hosts the immuneACCESS table, in-frame sequences only. Its copies lack some clones; in the studies checked, an unresolved V gene accounts for under half of them, and the cause for the rest is not known. Here the sample has roughly 97,000 clones; 90% occur a single time. The ten largest make up less than 2% of the sample. The material sequenced was peripheral blood. All receptors derive from a man aged 60-69 years with acute or convalescent COVID-19.

V usage is TRBV3-1 (or the pseudogene TRBV3-2) and J usage is TRBJ1-2; TRBD1 aligns across 8 bases. Germline V gene data show CDR1 as LGHDT and CDR2 as YNNKEL (reference sequence). V lost 2 bases, J lost 8 bases, and 10 bases stayed unmatched. The CDR3 length is 15 residues. This chain's CDR3 is CASSQQGQGTGGYTF. The CDR3 DNA reads as TGTGCCAGCAGCCAACAAGGACAGGGAACGGGGGGCTACACCTTC.

This chain links TRBV29-1 with TRBJ1-1; possibly TRBD1 for D (6 bases). The CDR3 has 13 residues. V shed 5 bases and J shed 10 bases, with 20 bases lying between them. Germline assignment: CDR1 SQVTM and CDR2 ANQGSEA. Written as DNA, the CDR3 is TGCAGCGTTCAGGGGCGTCAAAACGAGCGAGCTTTCTTT. Translated, it gives CSVQGRQNERAFF.

The J gene is TRBJ2-1, the V gene TRBV25-1, with D possibly TRBD2 on 6 matching bases. The ends were cut back, 5 bases at V and 8 bases at J, with 19 bases in the middle. The V gene's germline CDR1 is MGHDK and CDR2 SYGVNS. The CDR3 spans 15 residues. The CDR3 protein is CASSSFAGTGDEQFF. The CDR3 DNA reads TGTGCCAGCAGTTCCTTTGCGGGGACGGGGGATGAGCAGTTCTTC.

This rearrangement joins TRBV2 to TRBJ1-5; D possibly corresponds to TRBD1 (6 bases). CDR1 is SNHLY, CDR2 FYNNEI, per germline. The CDR3 is 13 residues long. The V gene lost 7 bases and the J gene lost 7 bases, with 14 bases spanning the gap. CDR3 amino acids: CASTGGAWQPQHF. Here the CDR3 DNA reads TGTGCCAGCACGGGGGGGGCATGGCAGCCCCAGCATTTT. Based on the CDR3 plus reference TRBV2 and TRBJ1-5, the full variable domain is EPEVTQTPSHQVTQMGQEVILRCVPISNHLYFYWYRQILGQKVEFLVSFYNNEISEKSEIFDDQFSVERPDGSNFTLKIRSTKLEDSAMYFCASTGGAWQPQHFGDGTRLSIL.

The chain employs TRBV5-1 and TRBJ2-1; 10 bases match TRBD2. Germline lookup yields CDR1 SGHRS and CDR2 YFSETQ. V trimming: 3 bases; J trimming: 7 bases; junction bases outside the gene matches: 4. This CDR3 spans 14 amino acids. Here the CDR3 reads CASSSSSGGNEQFF. Here the CDR3 DNA reads TGCGCCAGCAGCTCTTCTAGCGGGGGAAATGAGCAGTTCTTC.

This clone was seen a single time. The gene calls are TRBV4-1 and TRBJ2-2; 9 positions agree with TRBD1. The germline gives CDR1 MGHRA, CDR2 YSYEKL. This CDR3 region has 16 residues. V was clipped by 1 base and J by 4 bases; unmatched bases: 4. The CDR3 DNA is TGCGCCAGCAGCCAAGTACAGGGGGCGGGCACCGGGGAGCTGTTTTTT. Amino acid sequence: CASSQVQGAGTGELFF.

This chain uses TRBV6-5 with TRBJ1-2; D remains unclear. Between the trimmed V and J ends, which lost 0 bases and 5 bases, there was a span of 13 bases. From germline, CDR1 is MNHEY and CDR2 SVGAGI. This CDR3 contains 15 residues. CDR3 amino acids: CASSYSADLGYGYTF. For the CDR3, the DNA is TGTGCCAGCAGTTACTCGGCGGACTTGGGGTATGGCTACACCTTC.

This clone has only a few counts. The chain employs TRBV4-2 and TRBJ2-3, with D possibly being TRBD2 (6 bases). In germline, CDR1 is LGHNA, CDR2 YNFKEQ. CDR3 length equals 16 residues. V gave up 1 base and J gave up 1 base, with 12 bases separating them. The CDR3 DNA sequence: TGTGCCAGCAGCCAAGTGGGAGGCAGAGGCACAGATACGCAGTATTTT. Its translation: CASSQVGGRGTDTQYF.

The chain combines TRBV6-6 with TRBJ1-5; D is uncertain. CDR3 size: 16 residues. Germline CDR1 and CDR2: MNHNY and SVGAGI (reference sequence). Trimming shortened V by 0 bases and J by 0 bases, and 9 bases separated the two germline ends. This chain's CDR3 is CASSYSQVFSNQPQHF. For the CDR3, the DNA is TGTGCCAGCAGTTACTCTCAGGTATTTAGCAATCAGCCCCAGCATTTT.

This clone occurred once. This sequence joins TRBV19 and TRBJ1-2, with D unresolved. Trimming took off 6 bases at V and 4 bases at J, with 18 bases between the two ends. Germline lookup yields CDR1 LNHDA and CDR2 SQIVND (reference sequence). The CDR3 is 15 amino acids. CDR3 region: CASSLAGPMGYGYTF. Here the CDR3 DNA reads TGTGCCAGTAGCCTTGCGGGCCCGATGGGCTATGGCTACACCTTC.

J is TRBJ1-6 and V is TRBV6-6, with a weak D call TRBD1 (6 bases). The length of the CDR3 is 15 residues. V lost 7 bases to trimming and J lost 1 base, with 11 bases between them. The germline V gene has CDR1 MNHNY and CDR2 SVGAGI (reference sequence). CDR3 residues: CASTLQGSYNSPLHF. The CDR3 DNA is TGTGCCAGCACCCTACAGGGTTCCTATAATTCACCCCTCCACTTT.

J is TRBJ2-3 and V is TRBV6-5; D is unclear. CDR1 and CDR2 from the germline V gene are MNHEY and SVGAGI. This CDR3 comprises 15 residues. The V end lost 0 bases, the J end lost 2 bases, and 9 bases lay between the germline ends. The CDR3 coding sequence is TGTGCCAGCAGTTACTCGGGCCAGGTCACAGATACGCAGTATTTT. Translated: CASSYSGQVTDTQYF.

This clone was observed a single time. The V call is TRBV5-1, the J call TRBJ1-4, with D uncertain. The V and J ends lost 0 bases and 8 bases respectively, with 5 bases between them. Germline V CDR1 and CDR2: SGHRS, YFSETQ. This CDR3 is 12 amino acids long. This chain's CDR3 is CASSLDGEKLFF. The CDR3 coding sequence is TGCGCCAGCAGCTTGGACGGGGAAAAACTGTTTTTT.

This clone has just one count. The chain employs TRBV30 and TRBJ1-2; the D gene is possibly TRBD1 (5 bases). CDR1 and CDR2 (germline): GTSNPN, SVGIG (reference sequence). Trimming removed 1 base from V and 4 bases from J, with 10 bases in between. CDR3 length equals 13 residues. The CDR3 region is CAWSEQGTYGYTF. For the CDR3, the DNA is TGTGCCTGGAGTGAGCAGGGAACCTATGGCTACACCTTC. Based on the CDR3 plus reference TRBV30 and TRBJ1-2, the full variable domain is SQTIHQWPATLVQPVGSPLSLECTVEGTSNPNLYWYRQAAGRGLQLLFYSVGIGQISSEVPQNLSASRPQDRQFILSSKKLLLSDSGFYLCAWSEQGTYGYTFGSGTRLTVV.

The genes are TRBV29-1 and TRBJ2-1, with 7 bases that match TRBD1. With 5 bases clipped from V and 5 bases from J, the junction kept 6 bases outside the gene matches. The CDR3 is made up of 13 amino acids. The germline gives CDR1 SQVTM, CDR2 ANQGSEA. CDR3 sequence reads: CSVLKTGNNEQFF. The CDR3 DNA is TGCAGCGTTTTAAAGACAGGGAACAATGAGCAGTTCTTC.

The V gene is TRBV9, the J gene TRBJ1-1; a weak D match, TRBD1 (6 bases). The V and J ends lost 1 base and 4 bases respectively, with 8 bases between them. CDR1 and CDR2 from the germline V gene are SGDLS and YYNGEE. CDR3 length: 13 residues. Here the CDR3 DNA reads TGTGCCAGCAGCGTAAGGGGGGGCACTGAAGCTTTCTTT. This codes for CASSVRGGTEAFF.